This passage covers 6 T cell receptor beta chains from one sample sequenced in a study of cytomegalovirus exposure and HLA in healthy donors (dated by TCRdb to the late 2010s). Library preparation was by the immunoSEQ multiplex PCR assay. TCRdb took over this immuneACCESS table, retaining in-frame rearrangements with V and J assigned. Such tables are incomplete; in checked studies, under half of the missing clones stem from an unresolved V gene, and the remainder is unexplained. The sample has 250,000 to 400,000 clones on record, approximately 88% of them singletons. Around 0.91% of the sample is held by the ten biggest clonotypes. The sample comprised PBMCs. These receptors were taken from a man aged 25 to 45 in good health and CMV-seronegative.

The CDR3 is CASSLAGKFYEQYF. DNA for the CDR3: TGTGCCAGCAGTTTAGCGGGGAAGTTTTACGAGCAGTACTTC. This chain uses TRBV28 with TRBJ2-7, with D perhaps TRBD2 (6 bases). The germline V gene has CDR1 MDHEN and CDR2 SYDVKM. V dropped 2 bases and J dropped 4 bases, with 12 bases sitting between them. This CDR3 is 14 amino acids long.

The J gene is TRBJ2-7, the V gene TRBV7-9, with D possibly TRBD2 on 6 matching bases. Germline V CDR1 and CDR2: SEHNR, FQNEAQ (reference sequence). This CDR3 comprises 13 residues. The germline V and J ends were trimmed by 2 bases and 6 bases, with 11 bases remaining between them. CDR3 residues: CASSLSRGGEQYF. The CDR3 DNA reads as TGTGCCAGCAGCTTATCGAGGGGAGGCGAGCAGTACTTC.

The rearrangement uses TRBV10-1 and TRBJ1-1; no clear D. The ends were cut back, 6 bases at V and 12 bases at J, with 8 bases in the middle. Per the germline V gene, CDR1 is WNHNN and CDR2 is SYGVQD (reference sequence). The CDR3 extends over 9 amino acids. The CDR3 loop reads CASSGTTFF. The CDR3 DNA is TGCGCCAGCAGCGGTACGACTTTCTTT.

CDR3 coding DNA: TGTGCCAGCAGTTCCAGGGGGATTGGCCAGCCCCAGCATTTT. It is translated as CASSSRGIGQPQHF. This chain uses TRBV2 with TRBJ1-5; 7 nucleotides line up with TRBD1. With 5 bases clipped from V and 7 bases from J, the junction kept 8 bases outside the gene matches. This CDR3 is 14 amino acids long. Germline CDR1 is SNHLY and CDR2 is FYNNEI. Looking up the rest from reference TRBV2 and TRBJ1-5 gives the full variable domain: EPEVTQTPSHQVTQMGQEVILRCVPISNHLYFYWYRQILGQKVEFLVSFYNNEISEKSEIFDDQFSVERPDGSNFTLKIRSTKLEDSAMYFCASSSRGIGQPQHFGDGTRLSIL.

The gene calls are TRBV11-3 and TRBJ2-1, with 9 bases matching TRBD2. The germline V gene has CDR1 SGHNT and CDR2 YENEEA. V lost 1 base to trimming and J lost 4 bases; unmatched junction nucleotides: 2. The CDR3 consists of 15 residues. The CDR3 DNA is TGTGCCAGCAGCTTAGGGACTAGCGCTTACAATGAGCAGTTCTTC. Translated, it gives CASSLGTSAYNEQFF.

Of note for this clone: Other nucleotide sequences in the sample specify the same CDR3. The CDR3 loop is CASSFARNTGELFF. The DNA of the CDR3 is TGCGCCAGCAGCTTCGCCAGGAACACCGGGGAGCTGTTTTTT. This sequence joins TRBV5-1 and TRBJ2-2; no reliable D call. The CDR3 totals 14 residues. Trimming took off 2 bases at V and 1 base at J, with 6 bases between the two ends. The germline V gene encodes CDR1 SGHRS and CDR2 YFSETQ.